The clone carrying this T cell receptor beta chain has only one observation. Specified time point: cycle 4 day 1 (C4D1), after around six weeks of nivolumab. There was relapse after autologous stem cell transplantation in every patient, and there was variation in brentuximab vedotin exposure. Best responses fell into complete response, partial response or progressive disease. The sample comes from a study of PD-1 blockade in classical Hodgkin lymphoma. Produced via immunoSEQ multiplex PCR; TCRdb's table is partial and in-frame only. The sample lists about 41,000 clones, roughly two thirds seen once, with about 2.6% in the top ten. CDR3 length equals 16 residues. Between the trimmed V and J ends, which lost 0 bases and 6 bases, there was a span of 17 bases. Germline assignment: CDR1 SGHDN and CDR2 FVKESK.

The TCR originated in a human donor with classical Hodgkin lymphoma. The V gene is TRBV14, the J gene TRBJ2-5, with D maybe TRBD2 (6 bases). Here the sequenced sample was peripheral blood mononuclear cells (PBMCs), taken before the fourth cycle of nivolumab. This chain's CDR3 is CASSQDPGLAWKTQYF. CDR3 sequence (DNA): TGTGCCAGCAGCCAAGATCCGGGACTGGCCTGGAAGACCCAGTACTTC.